The source of this TCR beta chain is a study of T-cell memory formation after mild COVID-19 (dated by TCRdb to 2020 to 2023). With respect to the entire study: TCR sequence clusters from the two donors were found to be largely donor specific. T-cell clones expanding and contracting after mild COVID-19 in a couple of donors were tracked by longitudinal TCRalpha and TCRbeta repertoire sequencing. Two young, previously healthy adult volunteers made up the cohort, one male and one female.

Overall results and qualifications from the work: Some responding clones were found in pre-infection memory, which suggests that pre-existing cross-reactive memory T cells took part in the SARS-CoV-2 response. SARS-CoV-2 specificity was not confirmed for the second-wave clones peaking on day 37. The study included only two mild cases, and larger cohorts that include severe cases with pre-infection samples were judged to be necessary. Contracting CD4+ clones appeared mostly in the CM and EM memory subsets, whereas CD8+ clones were enriched in EMRA. Balanced CD4/CD8 phenotypes were observed for clones contracting from day 15 to 85, whereas a bias towards CD4+ was observed for a second wave of clones expanding from day 15 to 37.

Ficoll-Paque density gradient centrifugation was used to isolate PBMCs. Notes on this clonotype: What this receptor recognizes is not known. No qualities accompany the bases; no much larger clone lies one base away.

The sample was run on an Illumina NovaSeq 6000. TCRalpha and TCRbeta cDNA libraries were built by 5'RACE with constant-segment primers, adding sample barcodes and unique molecular identifiers. RNA was extracted from every sample with Trizol reagent. Libraries were amplified in two PCR steps, with a second sample barcode and Illumina TruSeq adapters added in the second step. The libraries were sequenced on an Illumina NovaSeq using 2 x 150 bp paired-end reads. In the authors' own workflow: Reads were demultiplexed and collapsed into UMI-guided consensus sequences with migec v1.2.7. Using mixcr v2.1.11, the UMI consensuses were aligned to TRA and TRB V and J templates and assembled into clonotypes. A clonotype was counted as expanded or contracted only when both edgeR and NoisET called the clonotype significant, with the noise models trained on biological replicates. For edgeR calls, the thresholds were a false discovery rate-adjusted p below 0.01 and a log2 fold-change of 1. As an exploratory analysis of dynamics, max-normalized trajectories of the 1000 most abundant clonotypes were examined with PCA combined with hierarchical clustering. Each responding clone was given a CD4 or CD8 phenotype based on the CD4+ and CD8+ repertoires, which had been sequenced separately. The raw public reads went through TCRdb reprocessing: fastp at Q25, MiXCR clone calling, in-frame beta chains kept. Duplicate CDR3 protein sequences are folded into a single record with the most common DNA and genes. The V and J calls reflect TCRdb's pipeline rather than the authors' work. In this sample the table shows 170,000 or so distinct CDR3 sequences, around a third of which occur a single time. Clones ranked in the top ten supply around 12% of the sample.

The CDR3 runs 12 residues from the cysteine to the phenylalanine. Of all the DNA, just the CDR3 is kept, 36 bases in frame from base 1. The germline V gene sets CDR1 to SQVTM and CDR2 to ANQGSEA. V is clipped by 2 bases and J by 10 bases, and the sequence between their germline boundaries is 13 bases long. The specimen was PBMCs or a T cell subset sorted from them (not recorded which). The chain joins TRBV29-1 to TRBJ2-3; matching of 5 bases hints at TRBD2 as the D gene. The sequence came from an adult woman who had mild COVID-19 (a few samples of this study predate the infection). The sample titles of this study are shuffled in the database, so cell type and time point are left out; the donor was told from shared clones. Read as DNA, the sequence is TGCAGCGTTGAATTGCCCAGCGGATCGCAGTATTTT. It specifies CSVELPSGSQYF.